This T cell receptor (beta chain) stems from a study of OX40 agonist ivuxolimab in advanced cancers. About the research overall: The patients got ivuxolimab, which is an agonistic anti-OX40 (CD134) antibody.

This table comes from immunoSEQ multiplex PCR, and its TCRdb copy is limited to in-frame clones, with some not included. This sample yields roughly 80,000 clones, of which 89% are seen a single time; 2.5% belongs to the top ten. Only one count was recorded for this clone. The receptor's source is an adult with an advanced solid tumor such as melanoma, head and neck, liver or kidney cancer. Sequences were derived from CD4+ or CD8+ T cells sorted from blood, sampled in a trial of the OX40 agonist ivuxolimab.

Here the CDR3 DNA reads TGTGCCAGCAGCTTAGGCGGAGGGTCTGGGGCCAACGTCCTGACTTTC. This encodes CASSLGGGSGANVLTF. The chain joins TRBV7-6 to TRBJ2-6; TRBD2 might be the D (6 bases). V was trimmed by 1 base and J by 1 base, leaving 8 bases between them. Germline lookup yields CDR1 SGHVS and CDR2 FNYEAQ. This CDR3 region has 16 residues.